The 4 T cell receptor beta chains below all came from one sample that was sequenced in a study of blood T cell repertoires in COVID-19. Clones were sequenced by immunoSEQ multiplex PCR, and TCRdb holds only the in-frame ones, with some missing. This table holds some 290,000 clones, 70% to 90% found once. The sample taken for sequencing was peripheral blood. These receptors were obtained from a woman younger than 45 with COVID-19, enrolled during active disease.

Points on this clone: One junction end does not reproduce the germline sequence, and a read error may be involved. This chain joins TRBV18 and TRBJ2-1; 13 bases are a match to TRBD2. Germline values: CDR1 KGHSH, CDR2 LQKENI. The CDR3 consists of 17 residues. This CDR3 is CASSPLAGGLRYNEQFF. The CDR3 DNA sequence: TGTGCCAGCTCGCCACTAGCGGGGGGGCTAAGGTACAATGAGCAGTTCTTC. The full variable domain, with the rest looked up from reference TRBV18 and TRBJ2-1, is NAGVMQNPRHLVRRRGQEARLRCSPMKGHSHVYWYRQLPEEGLKFMVYLQKENIIDESGMPKERFSAEFPKEGPSILRIQQVVRGDSAAYFCASSPLAGGLRYNEQFFGPGTRLTVL.

The rearrangement links TRBV7-2 to TRBJ2-7; perhaps TRBD2 as D (5 bases). V lost 3 bases to trimming and J lost 5 bases, with 8 bases between them. Germline V gives CDR1 SGHTA, CDR2 FQGNSA. This CDR3 region has 12 residues. CDR3 DNA: TGTGCCAGCAGCTTTACTAGGGACGAGCAGTACTTC. Translation: CASSFTRDEQYF.

The chain recombines TRBV27 with TRBJ2-4; 9 bases are a match to TRBD1. The CDR3 runs 15 residues. V lost 6 bases and J lost 8; bases outside the gene matches: 11. Germline V gives CDR1 MNHEY, CDR2 SMNVEV (reference sequence). The CDR3 is CASRPPGTGWHIQYF. DNA for the CDR3: TGTGCCAGCAGACCTCCCGGGACAGGGTGGCACATTCAGTACTTC.

This chain joins TRBV3-1 (or the pseudogene TRBV3-2) and TRBJ1-1, with 10 positions matching TRBD1. V lost 6 bases, J lost 4 bases, and 5 bases stayed unmatched. The length of the CDR3 is 14 residues. Germline CDR1 and CDR2: LGHDT and YNNKEL (reference sequence). CDR3 in amino acids: CASRGTGEGTEAFF. In DNA, the CDR3 is TGTGCCAGCAGGGGGACAGGGGAGGGCACTGAAGCTTTCTTT.